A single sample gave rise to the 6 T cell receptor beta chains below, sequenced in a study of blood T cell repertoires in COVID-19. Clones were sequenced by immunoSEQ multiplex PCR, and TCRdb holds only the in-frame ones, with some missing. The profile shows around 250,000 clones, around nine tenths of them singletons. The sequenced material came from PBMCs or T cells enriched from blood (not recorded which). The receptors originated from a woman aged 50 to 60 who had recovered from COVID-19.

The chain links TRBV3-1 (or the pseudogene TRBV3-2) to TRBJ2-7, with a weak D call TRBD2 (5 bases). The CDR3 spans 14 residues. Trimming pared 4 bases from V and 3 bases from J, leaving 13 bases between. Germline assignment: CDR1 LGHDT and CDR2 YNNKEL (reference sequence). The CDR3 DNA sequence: TGTGCCAGCAGCCGCCGGGAAGTAAACTACGAGCAGTACTTC. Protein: CASSRREVNYEQYF.

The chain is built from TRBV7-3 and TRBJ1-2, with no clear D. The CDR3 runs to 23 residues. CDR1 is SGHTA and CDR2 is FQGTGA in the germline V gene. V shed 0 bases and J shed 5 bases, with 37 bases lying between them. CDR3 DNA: TGTGCCAGCAGCTTAACCGCCCAGTCCCTTGACTTGGCCTCCTTTCCGCGACTTTATGGCTACACCTTC. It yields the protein CASSLTAQSLDLASFPRLYGYTF.

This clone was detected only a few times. CDR3 sequence: CASILESMYEQYF. The CDR3, as DNA: TGTGCCAGCATCCTCGAATCTATGTACGAGCAGTACTTC. The rearrangement links TRBV6-5 to TRBJ2-7; no clear D. The V end was cut by 7 bases, the J end by 4 bases, with 14 bases between. The length of the CDR3 is 13 residues. Germline V gene sequence: CDR1 MNHEY, CDR2 SVGAGI.

The CDR3, as DNA: TGTGCCAGCAGTTACTCGACCACAGCAGGTCAGCCCCAGCATTTT. Translation gives CASSYSTTAGQPQHF. The V and J genes are TRBV6-2 or TRBV6-3 and TRBJ1-5; D remains ambiguous. The CDR3 has 15 amino acids. Trimming removed 0 bases at V and 6 bases at J, with 12 bases between. The germline CDR1 and CDR2 sequences are MNHEY and SVGEGT.

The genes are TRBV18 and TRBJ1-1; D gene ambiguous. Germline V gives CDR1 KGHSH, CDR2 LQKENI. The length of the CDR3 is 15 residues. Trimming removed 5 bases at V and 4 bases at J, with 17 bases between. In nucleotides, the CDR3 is TGTGCCAGCTCAACGACCCATCAAGAGGGCACTGAAGCTTTCTTT. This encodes CASSTTHQEGTEAFF.

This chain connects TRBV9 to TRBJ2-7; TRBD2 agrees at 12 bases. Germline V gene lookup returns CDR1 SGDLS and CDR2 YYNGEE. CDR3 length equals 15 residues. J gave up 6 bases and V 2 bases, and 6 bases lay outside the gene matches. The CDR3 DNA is TGTGCCAGCAGCGTGGCGACTAGCGGGAGTGGCGAGCAGTACTTC. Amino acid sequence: CASSVATSGSGEQYF.